The TCR beta chain described here comes from a study of PD-L1 blockade in urothelial cancer. Study overall: Patients had received 0 to 3 prior chemotherapy regimens. Analyses used blood from 3 weeks (second dose) and 6 weeks after treatment start.

Points on this clone: No antigen is known for it.

After removal of 3 bases from V and 8 bases from J, the junction contained 7 bases not matched to a gene. Germline V lookup: CDR1 MNHNS, CDR2 SASEGT. The CDR3 extends over 15 amino acids. TCR analog templates of synthetic origin were spiked into each PCR. The table came from immunoSEQ multiplex PCR; TCRdb's copy has only in-frame clones and leaves some out. The sample consists of about 52,000 clones, 60% to 85% of them appearing once. The study, taken as a whole, reports: Better progression-free and overall survival followed lower pretreatment blood clonality.

The chain links TRBV6-1 to TRBJ1-6, with 7 nucleotides matching TRBD1. This receptor was taken from a man in his 70s with urothelial cancer. Sequencing used PBMCs, obtained around atezolizumab (anti-PD-L1) treatment. The CDR3 loop is CASSDVYDRDSPLHF. The CDR3 DNA follows: TGTGCCAGCAGTGACGTCTACGACAGGGATTCACCCCTCCACTTT.